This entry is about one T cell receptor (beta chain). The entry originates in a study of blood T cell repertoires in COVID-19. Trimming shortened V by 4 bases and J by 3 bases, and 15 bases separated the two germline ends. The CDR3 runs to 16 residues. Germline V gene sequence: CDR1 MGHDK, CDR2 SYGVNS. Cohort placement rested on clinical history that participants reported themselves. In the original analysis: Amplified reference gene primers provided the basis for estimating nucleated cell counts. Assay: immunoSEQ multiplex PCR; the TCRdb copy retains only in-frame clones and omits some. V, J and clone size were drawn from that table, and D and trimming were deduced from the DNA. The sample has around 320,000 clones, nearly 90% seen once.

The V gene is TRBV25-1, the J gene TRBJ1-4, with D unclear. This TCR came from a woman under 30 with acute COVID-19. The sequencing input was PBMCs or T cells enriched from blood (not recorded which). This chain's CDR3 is CASSAQELVPNEKLFF. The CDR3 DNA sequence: TGTGCCAGCAGTGCCCAAGAACTAGTACCTAATGAAAAACTGTTTTTT. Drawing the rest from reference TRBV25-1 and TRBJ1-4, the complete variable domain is EADIYQTPRYLVIGTGKKITLECSQTMGHDKMYWYQQDPGMELHLIHYSYGVNSTEKGDLSSESTVSRIRTEHFPLTLESARPSHTSQYLCASSAQELVPNEKLFFGSGTQLSVL.